This TCR beta chain was found in a study of OX40 agonist ivuxolimab in advanced cancers. The CDR3 consists of 12 residues. The ends were cut back, 4 bases at V and 2 bases at J, with 9 bases in the middle. Germline V gene sequence: CDR1 SQVTM, CDR2 ANQGSEA. Findings and limits, study-wide: Averaged across samples, CD8+ T cells carried more expanded clones than CD4+ did. With doses of 0.1 to 3.0 mg/kg, CD4+ and CD8+ blood T cells had undergone clonal expansion by week 6. Undetermined was the antigen specificity of the expanded peripheral T cells. Compared with others, partial responders at 0.1-3.0 mg/kg displayed clonal expansion among the lowest.

Sequencing was performed with immunoSEQ multiplex PCR; in TCRdb, only in-frame clones are kept and a portion is missing. Here the sample spans some 76,000 clones, 85% being singletons. As for this clone: The antigen is not known.

This receptor was identified in an adult with an advanced solid tumor such as melanoma, head and neck, liver or kidney cancer. The specimen comprised CD4+ or CD8+ T cells sorted from blood, sampled in a trial of the OX40 agonist ivuxolimab. The chain combines TRBV29-1 with TRBJ2-7; D remains unclear. This chain's CDR3 is CSVVVNTYEQYF. The DNA for the CDR3 is TGCAGCGTTGTTGTGAACACCTACGAGCAGTACTTC.